This T cell receptor (beta chain) emerged from a study of T-cell reconstitution after alpha-beta-depleted transplantation in children. Study-wide points: Several patients had high TCRbeta diversity at day 60; it came from surviving recipient T cells and thymic progenitors. It was reported that alpha-beta T cells came from several hundred expanded graft clones (about two months after transplant).

This clonotype was seen a single time. Its specificity is not known. Using unique molecular identifiers, the investigators prepared the TCRbeta library. MiXCR, applied by TCRdb to the PCR reads, yields one record per CDR3 protein. The sample lists about 980,000 distinct CDR3 sequences, about 31% occurring once. The germline gives CDR1 SNHLY, CDR2 FYNNEI. The germline V and J ends were trimmed by 7 bases and 4 bases, with 19 bases remaining between them. The CDR3 extends over 15 amino acids. The source of this sequence is a boy under two years old who had a stem cell transplant for SCID, so the T cells may come from the graft donor. Sequencing used PBMCs, mostly from graft donor cells, obtained 360 days after TCRalphabeta/CD19-depleted stem cell transplant. The rearrangement links TRBV2 to TRBJ1-1; D not certain. The CDR3 DNA is TGTGCCAGCACCCTCAACCAGGTGGCGACCACTGAAGCTTTCTTT. Protein product: CASTLNQVATTEAFF.